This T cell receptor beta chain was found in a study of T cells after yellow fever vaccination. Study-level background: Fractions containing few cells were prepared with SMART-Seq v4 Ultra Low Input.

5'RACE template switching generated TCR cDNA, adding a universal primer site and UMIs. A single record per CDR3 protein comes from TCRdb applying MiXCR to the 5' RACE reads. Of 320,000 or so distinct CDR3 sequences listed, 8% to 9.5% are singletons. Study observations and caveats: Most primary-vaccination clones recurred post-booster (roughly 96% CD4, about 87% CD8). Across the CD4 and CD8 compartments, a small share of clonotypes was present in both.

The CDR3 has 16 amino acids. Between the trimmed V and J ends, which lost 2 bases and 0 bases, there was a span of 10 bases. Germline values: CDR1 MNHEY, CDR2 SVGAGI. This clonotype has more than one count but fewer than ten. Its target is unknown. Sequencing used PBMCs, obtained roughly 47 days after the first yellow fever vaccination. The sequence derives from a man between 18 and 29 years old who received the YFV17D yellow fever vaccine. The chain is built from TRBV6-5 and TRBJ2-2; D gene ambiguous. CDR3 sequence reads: CASSYTYSPNTGELFF. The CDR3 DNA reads TGTGCCAGCAGTTACACGTATAGCCCGAACACCGGGGAGCTGTTTTTT.